These T cell receptor beta chains were read from a single sample in a study of chemoradiotherapy in HPV16-positive cancers. Sequenced by immunoSEQ multiplex PCR; TCRdb stores in-frame clones only, minus some. This table holds 780 or so clones, about 91% found once. The material was tumor tissue, obtained from a patient who underwent chemoradiotherapy. These receptors all come from a human donor with HPV-associated anogenital cancer. The CDR3 runs from the conserved cysteine through the conserved F or W.

TRBJ1-1 TRBV28 CASSENGWVTEAFF
TRBJ1-1 TRBV4-3 CASSQDRLGSEAFF
TRBJ2-5 TRBV9 CASSVDEVAAGAQYF
TRBJ1-1 TRBV6-1 CASSSREVMNTEAFF
TRBJ1-5 TRBV30 CASTTGPGQPQHF
TRBJ1-2 TRBV2 CARQKSGGESGYTF